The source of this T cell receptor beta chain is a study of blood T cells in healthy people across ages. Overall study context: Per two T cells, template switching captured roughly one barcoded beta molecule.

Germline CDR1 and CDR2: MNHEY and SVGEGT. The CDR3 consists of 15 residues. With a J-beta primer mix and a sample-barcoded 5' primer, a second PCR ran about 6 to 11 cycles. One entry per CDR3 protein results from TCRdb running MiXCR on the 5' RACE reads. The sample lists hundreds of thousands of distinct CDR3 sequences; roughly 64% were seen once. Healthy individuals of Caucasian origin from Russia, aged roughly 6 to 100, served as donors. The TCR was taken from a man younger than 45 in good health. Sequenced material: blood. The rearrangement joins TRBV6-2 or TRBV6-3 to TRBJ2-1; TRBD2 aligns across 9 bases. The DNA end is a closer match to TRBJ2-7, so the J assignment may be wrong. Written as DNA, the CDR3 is TGTGCACAGTTTAGGGCGGGAGGGGGGAGGAATGAGCAGTACTTC. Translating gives CAQFRAGGGRNEQYF.